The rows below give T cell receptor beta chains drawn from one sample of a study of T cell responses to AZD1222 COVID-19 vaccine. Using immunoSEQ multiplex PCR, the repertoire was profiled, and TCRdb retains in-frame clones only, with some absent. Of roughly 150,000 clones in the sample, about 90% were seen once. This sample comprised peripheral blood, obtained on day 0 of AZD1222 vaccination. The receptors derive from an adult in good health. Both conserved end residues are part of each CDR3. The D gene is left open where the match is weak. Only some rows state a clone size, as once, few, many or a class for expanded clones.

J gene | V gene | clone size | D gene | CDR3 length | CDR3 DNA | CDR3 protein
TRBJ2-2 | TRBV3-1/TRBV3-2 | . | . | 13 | TGTGCCAGCAGCCAGGGACCGCTCGGGGAGCTGTTTTTT | CASSQGPLGELFF
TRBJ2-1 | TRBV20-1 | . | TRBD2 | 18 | TGCAGTGCTAGTGGGCTAGCGGGAGCCAAGAGCTCCTACAATGAGCAGTTCTTC | CSASGLAGAKSSYNEQFF
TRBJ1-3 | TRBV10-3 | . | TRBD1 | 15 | TGTGCCATCAGATACGACAGGGGATTTGGAAACACCATATATTTT | CAIRYDRGFGNTIYF
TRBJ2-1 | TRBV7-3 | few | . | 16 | TGTGCCAGCAGCCGATCGGGGCCCGCGATTTACAATGAGCAGTTCTTC | CASSRSGPAIYNEQFF
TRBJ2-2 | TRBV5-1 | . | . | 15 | TGCGCCAGCAGCTTGGCAGGGGATAGGACCGGGGAGCTGTTTTTT | CASSLAGDRTGELFF
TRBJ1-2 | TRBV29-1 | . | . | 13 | TGCAGCGTTGAGGGAAACCCGGGCTATGGCTACACCTTC | CSVEGNPGYGYTF
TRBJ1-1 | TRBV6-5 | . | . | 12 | TGTGCCAACCGGCTTTGGAGCACTGAAGCTTTCTTT | CANRLWSTEAFF
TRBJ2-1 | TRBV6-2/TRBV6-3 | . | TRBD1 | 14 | TGTGCCAGCAGTTATAGGGACAGGGACAATGAGCAGTTCTTC | CASSYRDRDNEQFF
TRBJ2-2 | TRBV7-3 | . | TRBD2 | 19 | TGTGCCAGCAGCTTATTTTCCAGCGGGAGGGCCAAGGACACCGGGGAGCTGTTTTTT | CASSLFSSGRAKDTGELFF
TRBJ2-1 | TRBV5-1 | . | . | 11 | TGCGCCAGCAGCTTGGCCGAAGTTGCCTTCTTC | CASSLAEVAFF
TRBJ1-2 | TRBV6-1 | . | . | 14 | TGTGCCAGCAGTGAACTGCCGGCCGTGGGCGGCTACACCTTC | CASSELPAVGGYTF
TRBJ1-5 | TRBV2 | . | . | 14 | TGTGCCAGCAGCGAAACAGGGCTCGGGCAGCCCCAGCATTTT | CASSETGLGQPQHF
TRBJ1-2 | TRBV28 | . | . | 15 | TGTGCCAGCAGTCTCACCCCGGGAAGGGGCTATGGCTACACCTTC | CASSLTPGRGYGYTF
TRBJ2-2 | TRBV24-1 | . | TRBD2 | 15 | TGTGCCACCAGTCGCCTAGCGGGAGACACCGGGGAGCTGTTTTTT | CATSRLAGDTGELFF
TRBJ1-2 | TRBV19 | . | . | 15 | TGTGCCAGTAGTAGGGCCCGTCGGACTAACTATGGCTACACCTTC | CASSRARRTNYGYTF
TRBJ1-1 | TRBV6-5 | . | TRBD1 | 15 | TGTGCCAGCAGTACCGACAGGGGGCTGAACACTGAAGCTTTCTTT | CASSTDRGLNTEAFF
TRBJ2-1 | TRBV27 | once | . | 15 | TGTGCCAGCAGGATGGGGTCGAGCTCCTACAATGAGCAGTTCTTC | CASRMGSSSYNEQFF
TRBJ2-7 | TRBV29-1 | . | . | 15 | TGCAGCGTTGAGGGGGTGAAGGGCACTCCCTACGAGCAGTACTTC | CSVEGVKGTPYEQYF
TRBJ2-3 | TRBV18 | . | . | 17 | TGTGCCAGCTCACCACCTTGGGGGGGGCCGCCCGAAGATACGCAGTATTTT | CASSPPWGGPPEDTQYF
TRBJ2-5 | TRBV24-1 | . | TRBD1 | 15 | TGTGCCACCAGTGAACCCACAGGGGGCGGGGAGACCCAGTACTTC | CATSEPTGGGETQYF
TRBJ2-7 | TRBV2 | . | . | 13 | TGTGCCAGCGTCCCTAGCCATTTTTACGAGCAGTACTTC | CASVPSHFYEQYF
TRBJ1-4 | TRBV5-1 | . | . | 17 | TGCGCCAGCAGCCCCTCGGGGCTGGGCGCAACTAATGAAAAACTGTTTTTT | CASSPSGLGATNEKLFF
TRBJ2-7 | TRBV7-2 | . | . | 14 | TGTGCCAGCAGCTTAATTCCAGGGGAGGTCGAGCAGTACTTC | CASSLIPGEVEQYF
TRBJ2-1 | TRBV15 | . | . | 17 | TGTGCCACCAGCAGACTGAGGTCTCGGAGGTCCTACAATGAGCAGTTCTTC | CATSRLRSRRSYNEQFF
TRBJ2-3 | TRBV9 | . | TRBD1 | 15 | TGTGCCAGCAGACAAGGACAGGGGGGGATAGATACGCAGTATTTT | CASRQGQGGIDTQYF
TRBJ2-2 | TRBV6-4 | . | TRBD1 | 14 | TGTGCCAGCAGTTCTACAGGGGGCAGTGGGGAGCTGTTTTTT | CASSSTGGSGELFF
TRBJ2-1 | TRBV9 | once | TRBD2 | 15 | TGTGCCAGCAGCCCTCGGACTAGCGACTACAATGAGCAGTTCTTC | CASSPRTSDYNEQFF
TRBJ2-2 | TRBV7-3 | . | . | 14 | TGTGCCAGCAGCGCTCAGGGTTGGACCGGGGAGCTGTTTTTT | CASSAQGWTGELFF
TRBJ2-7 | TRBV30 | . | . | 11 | TGTGCCTGGAGTCCGAACTACGAGCAGTACTTC | CAWSPNYEQYF
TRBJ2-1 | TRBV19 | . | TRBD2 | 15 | TGTGCCAGTAGTATACGGGAGGTCCGGGGGAATGAGCAGTTCTTC | CASSIREVRGNEQFF
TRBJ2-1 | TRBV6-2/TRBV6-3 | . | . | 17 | TGTGCCAGCAGTTACCCGCCGGGGTTGAGGGAGTCCAATGAGCAGTTCTTC | CASSYPPGLRESNEQFF
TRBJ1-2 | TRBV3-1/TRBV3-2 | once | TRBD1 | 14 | TGTGCCAGCAGCCGAGGGACAGCTAACTATGGCTACACCTTC | CASSRGTANYGYTF
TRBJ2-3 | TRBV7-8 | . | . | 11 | TGTGCCAGCAGGCTCACAGATACGCAGTATTTT | CASRLTDTQYF
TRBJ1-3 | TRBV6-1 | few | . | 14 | TGTGCCAGCAGTGACGGGGTTTCTGGAAACACCATATATTTT | CASSDGVSGNTIYF
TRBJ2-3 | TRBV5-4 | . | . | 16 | TGTGCCAGCAGCGGACGAGGGGGAGGGCGCACAGATACGCAGTATTTT | CASSGRGGGRTDTQYF
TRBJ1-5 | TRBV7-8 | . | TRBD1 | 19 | TGTGCCAGCAGCTTCTCCTCTCCCCCACAGGGGGCACAAGTTCAGCCCCAGCATTTT | CASSFSSPPQGAQVQPQHF
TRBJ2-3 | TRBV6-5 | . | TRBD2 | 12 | TGTGCGATCGCGGGAGGGGCAGATACGCAGTATTTT | CAIAGGADTQYF
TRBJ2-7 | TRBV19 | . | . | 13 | TGTGCCAGTAGAGGTGGGCTCCGTGGCGAGCAGTACTTC | CASRGGLRGEQYF
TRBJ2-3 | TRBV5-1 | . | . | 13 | TGCGCCAGCAGCGTAGACAGCACAGATACGCAGTATTTT | CASSVDSTDTQYF
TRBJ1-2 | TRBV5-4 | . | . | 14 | TGTGCCAGCAGCTCCCTCCGCAGGGACTATGGCTACACCTTC | CASSSLRRDYGYTF